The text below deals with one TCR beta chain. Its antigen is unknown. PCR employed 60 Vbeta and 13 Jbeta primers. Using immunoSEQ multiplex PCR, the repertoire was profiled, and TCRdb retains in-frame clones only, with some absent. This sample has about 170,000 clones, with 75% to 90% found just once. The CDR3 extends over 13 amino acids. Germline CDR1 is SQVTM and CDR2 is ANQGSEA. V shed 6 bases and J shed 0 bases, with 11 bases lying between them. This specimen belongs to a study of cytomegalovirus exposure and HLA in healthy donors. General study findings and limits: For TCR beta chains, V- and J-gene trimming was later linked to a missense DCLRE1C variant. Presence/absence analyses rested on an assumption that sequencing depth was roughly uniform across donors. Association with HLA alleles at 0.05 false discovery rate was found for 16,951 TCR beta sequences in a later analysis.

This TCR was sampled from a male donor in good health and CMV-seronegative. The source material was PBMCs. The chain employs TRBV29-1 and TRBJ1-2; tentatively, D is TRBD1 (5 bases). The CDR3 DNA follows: TGCAGCGTCACAGGAACCACTAACTATGGCTACACCTTC. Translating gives CSVTGTTNYGYTF. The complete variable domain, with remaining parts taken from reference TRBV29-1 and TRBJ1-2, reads SAVISQKPSRDICQRGTSLTIQCQVDSQVTMMFWYRQQPGQSLTLIATANQGSEATYESGFVIDKFPISRPNLTFSTLTVSNMSPEDSSIYLCSVTGTTNYGYTFGSGTRLTVV.